These 10 T cell receptor beta chains were all obtained from the same sample, sequenced in a study of blood T cell repertoires in COVID-19. Repertoires were generated with immunoSEQ multiplex PCR, while TCRdb's copy carries only in-frame clones and drops some. The profile shows hundreds of thousands of clones, 90% of them singletons. The sample consisted of PBMCs or T cells enriched from blood (not recorded which). The receptors derive from a woman between 18 and 30 years old with acute COVID-19.

On this clone itself: This same CDR3 is encoded by further DNA sequences in the sample. This chain's CDR3 is CSVGPQGAGETQYF. DNA for the CDR3: TGCAGCGTTGGACCACAGGGGGCGGGGGAGACCCAGTACTTC. The V and J genes are TRBV29-1 and TRBJ2-5, with 9 bases identical to TRBD1. The CDR3 is 14 residues long. V lost 4 bases, J lost 5 bases, and 8 bases stayed unmatched. Germline loops: CDR1 SQVTM, CDR2 ANQGSEA.

V is TRBV12-3 or TRBV12-4 and J is TRBJ2-5; 7 nucleotides line up with TRBD1. The CDR3 contains 13 residues. J was trimmed by 5 bases and V by 5 bases; bases with no gene match: 5. CDR3 amino acids: CASSPDRAETQYF. The DNA of the CDR3 is TGTGCCAGCAGTCCCGACAGGGCGGAGACCCAGTACTTC.

The CDR3 DNA reads as TGTGCCAGCAGCTTAGTAGTCGGGGCCTACGAGCAGTACTTC. This encodes CASSLVVGAYEQYF. V is TRBV7-9 and J is TRBJ2-7; D might be TRBD2 (5 bases). V lost 1 base and J lost 2, with 9 bases in between. The germline gives CDR1 SEHNR, CDR2 FQNEAQ (reference sequence). The CDR3 is 14 amino acids.

The gene calls are TRBV11-2 and TRBJ2-7; D perhaps matches TRBD1 (6 bases). The germline CDR1 and CDR2 sequences are SGHAT and FQNNGV. This CDR3 region has 13 residues. Trimming pared 5 bases from V and 4 bases from J, leaving 12 bases between. DNA for the CDR3: TGTGCCAGCAGCCCCGTGGACAGATACGAGCAGTACTTC. It translates to CASSPVDRYEQYF.

The chain couples TRBV4-1 to TRBJ1-2; TRBD1 might be the D (6 bases). The ends were cut back, 1 base at V and 4 bases at J, with 13 bases in the middle. The CDR3 has 15 residues. Per germline, CDR1 MGHRA and CDR2 YSYEKL. CDR3 region: CASSQVGGRIYGYTF. CDR3 bases: TGCGCCAGCAGCCAAGTAGGGGGACGGATCTATGGCTACACCTTC.

The J gene is TRBJ1-6, the V gene TRBV5-5, with a weak D call TRBD1 (5 bases). This CDR3 is 15 amino acids long. V gave up 0 bases and J gave up 9 bases, with 13 bases separating them. Germline-derived CDR1 and CDR2 are SGHKS and YYEKEE (reference sequence). DNA of the CDR3: TGTGCCAGCAGCTTGGTGGCCAGGGCGATTTCACCCCTCCACTTT. This gives the protein CASSLVARAISPLHF.

As for this clone: This specimen includes other DNA sequences encoding the same CDR3. The chain uses TRBV28 and TRBJ2-3; 8 nucleotides align to TRBD2. The germline V gene has CDR1 MDHEN and CDR2 SYDVKM. The CDR3 sequence is 14 residues long. V lost 2 bases to trimming and J lost 4 bases; unmatched junction nucleotides: 2. The CDR3 sequence: CASSLAGGPDTQYF. As DNA, the CDR3 is TGTGCCAGCAGTTTAGCGGGAGGCCCAGATACGCAGTATTTT.

The rearrangement uses TRBV5-4 and TRBJ2-1, with D possibly matching TRBD2 (5 bases). The CDR3 spans 15 residues. Per germline, CDR1 SGHNT and CDR2 YYREEE (reference sequence). V lost 2 bases to trimming and J lost 5 bases, with 14 bases between them. CDR3 protein: CASSFSEGLDNEQFF. The CDR3 DNA reads as TGTGCCAGCAGCTTTAGTGAGGGCCTCGACAATGAGCAGTTCTTC.

This clone showed up just once. The V gene is TRBV27, the J gene TRBJ1-3; a possible D gene is TRBD1 (6 bases). With 5 bases removed from V and 0 bases from J, the gap between germline ends came to 8 bases. Germline V gene lookup returns CDR1 MNHEY and CDR2 SMNVEV (reference sequence). CDR3 length equals 14 residues. The DNA for the CDR3 is TGTGCCAGCAGTCTCAGGGGCTCTGGAAACACCATATATTTT. It is translated as CASSLRGSGNTIYF.

The chain links TRBV19 to TRBJ1-2; D perhaps matches TRBD1 (6 bases). CDR1 LNHDA and CDR2 SQIVND come from the germline V gene (reference sequence). There are 13 residues in the CDR3. The V end was cut by 6 bases, the J end by 4 bases, with 12 bases between. For the CDR3, the DNA is TGTGCCAGTAGCACAGGGATCGCCTATGGCTACACCTTC. This encodes CASSTGIAYGYTF.